Presented here are 27 T cell receptor beta chains from one specimen sequenced in a study of T cell responses to AZD1222 COVID-19 vaccine. Sequenced by immunoSEQ multiplex PCR; TCRdb stores in-frame clones only, minus some. The table shows approximately 110,000 clones, with about 91% occurring only once. Here the sequenced sample was peripheral blood, taken on day 0 of AZD1222 vaccination. The receptors originated from an adult in good health.

This clone was seen just once. This chain links TRBV7-2 with TRBJ2-7; D possibly uses TRBD1 or TRBD2 (5 bases each). Germline CDR1 reads SGHTA; CDR2 reads FQGNSA. V shed 1 base and J shed 4 bases, with 14 bases lying between them. CDR3 length: 15 amino acids. CDR3 sequence reads: CASSLVTGTSYEQYF. Written as DNA, the CDR3 is TGTGCCAGCAGCTTAGTTACCGGGACCTCATACGAGCAGTACTTC.

The chain is built from TRBV7-9 and TRBJ2-7; maybe TRBD1 (6 bases). CDR1 and CDR2 from the germline V gene are SEHNR and FQNEAQ (reference sequence). V was pared by 5 bases and J by 5 bases, with 16 bases between. CDR3 length: 14 amino acids. CDR3 amino acids: CASSNTGIYNEQYF. Written as DNA, the CDR3 is TGTGCCAGCAGCAATACAGGGATTTACAACGAGCAGTACTTC.

On this clone: Other DNA sequences in the same sample also yield this CDR3. This chain uses TRBV9 with TRBJ2-2, with D maybe TRBD1 (5 bases). CDR3 length: 13 residues. Germline V gene data show CDR1 as SGDLS and CDR2 as YYNGEE. V lost 0 bases to trimming and J lost 5 bases, with 5 bases between them. Here the CDR3 DNA reads TGTGCCAGCAGCGTAGAGGGGACCGGGGAGCTGTTTTTT. It yields the protein CASSVEGTGELFF.

The chain carries TRBV27 and TRBJ1-2, with 10 nucleotides matching TRBD1. The V gene end was trimmed by 6 bases and the J gene end by 7 bases; junction bases not matched to a gene: 8. Germline values: CDR1 MNHEY, CDR2 SMNVEV (reference sequence). CDR3 length: 14 residues. The CDR3 DNA reads TGTGCCAGCAGATTGACAGGGGGCAAATTTGGCTACACCTTC. It encodes CASRLTGGKFGYTF.

The CDR3 region has the DNA TGTGCCATCAAGAACACAGGGGCCCTGAATGGCTACACCTTC. This encodes CAIKNTGALNGYTF. The genes are TRBV10-3 and TRBJ1-2; 7 positions match TRBD1. The germline V gene encodes CDR1 ENHRY and CDR2 SYGVKD. The CDR3 contains 14 residues. V lost 7 bases and J lost 6; bases outside the gene matches: 11.

In this sample, this clone turned up once. V is TRBV7-9 and J is TRBJ1-2, with 8 positions matching TRBD1. Germline V gives CDR1 SEHNR, CDR2 FQNEAQ (reference sequence). J was trimmed by 4 bases and V by 5 bases; bases with no gene match: 6. The CDR3 is made up of 14 amino acids. CDR3: CASSTGQGAYGYTF. Written as DNA, the CDR3 is TGTGCCAGCAGCACCGGACAGGGTGCCTATGGCTACACCTTC.

This chain connects TRBV5-1 to TRBJ1-1, with D possibly matching TRBD1 (5 bases). This CDR3 is 15 amino acids long. V gave up 2 bases and J gave up 2 bases, with 13 bases separating them. The germline CDR1 and CDR2 sequences are SGHRS and YFSETQ. The CDR3 protein is CASSFSPGGNTEAFF. The CDR3 nucleotides read TGCGCCAGCAGCTTCAGTCCCGGGGGTAACACTGAAGCTTTCTTT.

The rearrangement links TRBV11-3 to TRBJ1-1; TRBD1 is a possible D gene (5 bases). Trimming took off 5 bases at V and 2 bases at J, with 9 bases between the two ends. Germline V CDR1 and CDR2: SGHNT, YENEEA. The CDR3 totals 13 residues. CDR3 sequence reads: CASSPTGNTEAFF. Here the CDR3 DNA reads TGTGCCAGCAGCCCAACAGGAAACACTGAAGCTTTCTTT.

The chain has TRBV7-2 and TRBJ1-4; D not resolved. Trimming cost V 5 bases and J 8 bases, with 9 bases left between them. Germline lookup yields CDR1 SGHTA and CDR2 FQGNSA. This CDR3 region has 12 residues. CDR3 nucleotide sequence: TGTGCCAGCAGCCAACTCAGGGAAAAACTGTTTTTT. Protein product: CASSQLREKLFF.

The CDR3 DNA reads as TGCACCAGCATAACGGGGAATGAAAAACTGTTTTTT. Translating gives CTSITGNEKLFF. V and J are TRBV1 and TRBJ1-4. TRBV1 is a listed pseudogene. This CDR3 region has 12 residues.

This clone was counted between two and nine times. The V and J genes are TRBV19 and TRBJ2-2; D possibly corresponds to TRBD1 (5 bases). Trimming cost V 3 bases and J 7 bases, with 12 bases left between them. The germline V gene encodes CDR1 LNHDA and CDR2 SQIVND (reference sequence). This CDR3 is built from 14 residues. In DNA form, the CDR3 reads TGTGCCAGTAGTATCTACCCTGACAGCGGGGAGCTGTTTTTT. As protein: CASSIYPDSGELFF.

This clone was seen once. The V and J genes are TRBV5-8 and TRBJ1-1; D may be TRBD1 (6 bases). Germline CDR1 is SGHTS and CDR2 is YDEGEE. The CDR3 length is 14 residues. V gave up 6 bases and J gave up 7 bases, with 19 bases separating them. CDR3 coding DNA: TGTGCCAGCACGTACCCAGACAGGACCGATGAAGCTTTCTTT. The encoded protein is CASTYPDRTDEAFF.

This chain links TRBV20-1 with TRBJ1-6, with a weak D call TRBD1 (5 bases). Germline loops: CDR1 DFQATT, CDR2 SNEGSKA (reference sequence). The V gene lost 3 bases and the J gene lost 7 bases, with 13 bases spanning the gap. The CDR3 is 14 residues long. In DNA, the CDR3 is TGCAGTGCTAGTCCAGACAGACGAAATTCACCCCTCCACTTT. Protein sequence: CSASPDRRNSPLHF.

This clone was seen just once. The chain recombines TRBV6-6 with TRBJ2-5; 7 bases agree with TRBD1. The CDR3 loop spans 12 amino acids. V dropped 5 bases and J dropped 3; count of bases not matched to a gene: 0. Germline CDR1 MNHNY, CDR2 SVGAGI (reference sequence). In DNA, the CDR3 is TGTGCCAGCAGTGACAGGGAAGAGACCCAGTACTTC. This translates into CASSDREETQYF.

The rearrangement links TRBV6-6 to TRBJ2-3, with D possibly being TRBD2 (5 bases). Germline V gene data show CDR1 as MNHNY and CDR2 as SVGAGI (reference sequence). Trimming took 2 bases from V and 1 from J, leaving 10 bases between them. The length of the CDR3 is 15 residues. Here the CDR3 DNA reads TGTGCCAGCAGTTACGAGGGAACAGGCACAGATACGCAGTATTTT. Translated, it gives CASSYEGTGTDTQYF.

This clone showed up just once. The V gene is TRBV7-3, the J gene TRBJ2-1; D may be TRBD1 (6 bases). From germline, CDR1 is SGHTA and CDR2 FQGTGA. The CDR3 has 16 residues. Trimming left V 5 bases short and J 0 bases short, with 14 bases between. This chain's CDR3 is CASSMTGLSSYNEQFF. In DNA form, the CDR3 reads TGTGCCAGCAGCATGACAGGTTTGAGCTCCTACAATGAGCAGTTCTTC.

The CDR3 nucleotides read TGTGCCAGCAGCTTACGGCTGATAGGGGAGGATTCACCCCTCCACTTT. Translating it yields CASSLRLIGEDSPLHF. The V call is TRBV7-9, the J call TRBJ1-6; D is possibly TRBD1 (5 bases). This CDR3 has 16 residues. V lost 2 bases to trimming and J lost 8 bases, with 16 bases between them. CDR1 is SEHNR, CDR2 FQNEAQ, per germline (reference sequence).

The chain has TRBV7-2 and TRBJ2-2; D is perhaps TRBD1 (6 bases). This CDR3 has 17 amino acids. Trimming shortened V by 1 base and J by 5 bases, and 17 bases separated the two germline ends. The V gene's germline CDR1 is SGHTA and CDR2 FQGNSA. In DNA form, the CDR3 reads TGTGCCAGCAGCTTAGTTTGGACAGAGGTAAGTACCGGGGAGCTGTTTTTT. This codes for CASSLVWTEVSTGELFF.

The V gene is TRBV24-1, the J gene TRBJ2-6; TRBD1 agrees at 9 bases. The germline gives CDR1 KGHDR, CDR2 SFDVKD. The CDR3 runs to 16 residues. Trimming cost V 4 bases and J 2 bases; bases outside gene matches: 2. The CDR3 is CATSETGGPGANVLTF. As DNA, the CDR3 is TGTGCCACCAGTGAAACAGGGGGCCCTGGGGCCAACGTCCTGACTTTC.

This rearrangement joins TRBV3-1 (or the pseudogene TRBV3-2) to TRBJ1-2, with 7 bases lining up with TRBD1. The CDR3 runs 16 residues. Germline CDR1 is LGHDT and CDR2 is YNNKEL (reference sequence). With V trimmed by 0 bases and J by 2 bases, 6 bases remained unmatched. CDR3 loop: CASSQEEGGQNYGYTF. CDR3 nucleotide sequence: TGTGCCAGCAGCCAAGAGGAAGGGGGCCAAAACTATGGCTACACCTTC.

The V call is TRBV19, the J call TRBJ1-2; no reliable D call. CDR3 length: 15 amino acids. Trimming took off 0 bases at V and 8 bases at J, with 16 bases between the two ends. Looked up from germline, CDR1 is LNHDA and CDR2 is SQIVND (reference sequence). Written as DNA, the CDR3 is TGTGCCAGTAGTATAGAAACGGATGGACGTTCAGGCTACACCTTC. Protein product: CASSIETDGRSGYTF.

The rearrangement joins TRBV6-6 to TRBJ1-2; D is undetermined. The CDR3 is 11 residues long. The germline gives CDR1 MNHNY, CDR2 SVGAGI (reference sequence). Trimming cost V 6 bases and J 12 bases, with 14 bases left between them. The chain's CDR3 is CASRTDKTNTF. CDR3 nucleotide sequence: TGTGCCAGCAGAACCGACAAGACGAACACCTTC.

J is TRBJ1-6 and V is TRBV5-5; 8 bases map to TRBD1. Losses at the gene ends were 1 base for V and 9 bases for J; bases not matched to a gene: 6. Germline V gives CDR1 SGHKS, CDR2 YYEKEE (reference sequence). This CDR3 contains 15 residues. CDR3 sequence: CASSLMDRERSPLHF. DNA of the CDR3: TGTGCCAGCAGCTTGATGGACAGGGAACGTTCACCCCTCCACTTT. The entire variable domain, with the rest obtained from reference TRBV5-5 and TRBJ1-6, is as follows: DAGVTQSPTHLIKTRGQQVTLRCSPISGHKSVSWYQQVLGQGPQFIFQYYEKEERGRGNFPDRFSARQFPNYSSELNVNALLLGDSALYLCASSLMDRERSPLHFGNGTRLTVT.

J is TRBJ1-3 and V is TRBV2, with 9 bases matching TRBD1. The junction had 8 bases not matched to a gene; V was cut back by 8 bases and J by 0 bases. Germline V lookup: CDR1 SNHLY, CDR2 FYNNEI. The CDR3 consists of 16 residues. In DNA, the CDR3 is TGTGCCAGCTCCCCACAGGGGGCAAGCTCTGGAAACACCATATATTTT. Translated: CASSPQGASSGNTIYF.

This clone has a single count. The chain recombines TRBV27 with TRBJ2-7; D is possibly TRBD1 (6 bases). In germline, CDR1 is MNHEY, CDR2 SMNVEV (reference sequence). This CDR3 comprises 15 residues. V lost 5 bases, J lost 4 bases, and 18 bases lay in between. CDR3 DNA sequence: TGTGCCAGCAGTCTACAGGGTTTTTATCGTTACGAGCAGTACTTC. Translating it yields CASSLQGFYRYEQYF.

The chain combines TRBV6-5 with TRBJ2-7; D uncertain. The CDR3 loop spans 13 amino acids. Deletions cut 5 bases from V and 1 base from J, with 9 bases between. Per the germline V gene, CDR1 is MNHEY and CDR2 is SVGAGI. CDR3 in DNA: TGTGCCAGCAGTCGGACGGATTCCTACGAGCAGTACTTC. Its translation is CASSRTDSYEQYF.

The J gene is TRBJ1-1, the V gene TRBV10-3; D is undetermined. CDR3 length: 14 amino acids. Germline-derived CDR1 and CDR2 are ENHRY and SYGVKD. The ends were cut back, 3 bases at V and 1 base at J, with 9 bases in the middle. The CDR3 coding sequence is TGTGCCATCAGTGACGGAAACTGGAACACTGAAGCTTTCTTT. Translated: CAISDGNWNTEAFF.